Listed here are 7 T cell receptor beta chains from one sample, sequenced in a study of response to subunit inactivated influenza vaccine (dated by TCRdb to 2016 to 2019). Libraries were prepared through RT-PCR. Sequencing was carried out with an Illumina HiSeq 2500. The raw public reads went through TCRdb reprocessing: fastp at Q25, MiXCR clone calling, in-frame beta chains kept. Identical CDR3 protein sequences are pooled into one entry, listed with their most common genes and DNA. The sample contains hundreds of thousands of distinct CDR3 sequences, approximately 17% of them found a single time. Roughly 10% of the sample is taken by the ten largest. The sequences come from PBMCs from blood, collected about 5 days after vaccination. These receptors were obtained from a man over 45 who received an inactivated influenza vaccine. Donor details come from another sample of the same person, matched by shared clones.

V gene TRBV11-2 combines with J gene TRBJ1-3; D might be TRBD1 (6 bases). Trimming removed 2 bases from V and 0 bases from J, with 20 bases in between. CDR1 is SGHAT, CDR2 FQNNGV, per germline. The CDR3 contains 19 residues. The CDR3 region is CASSLISIADRFSGNTIYF. CDR3 nucleotide sequence: TGTGCCAGCAGCTTAATAAGTATAGCGGACAGATTCTCTGGAAACACCATATATTTT. Full variable domain (rest looked up from reference TRBV11-2 and TRBJ1-3): EAGVAQSPRYKIIEKRQSVAFWCNPISGHATLYWYQQILGQGPKLLIQFQNNGVVDDSQLPKDRFSAERLKGVDSTLKIQPAKLEDSAVYLCASSLISIADRFSGNTIYFGEGSWLTVV.

This chain links TRBV7-2 with TRBJ2-7; the D gene is possibly TRBD2 (5 bases). V gave up 5 bases and J gave up 0 bases, with 11 bases separating them. This CDR3 contains 14 residues. CDR1 is SGHTA, CDR2 FQGNSA, per germline. The DNA for the CDR3 is TGTGCCAGCAGCCCGGCGGCGGGCTCCTACGAGCAGTACTTC. As protein: CASSPAAGSYEQYF.

The rearrangement links TRBV7-2 to TRBJ2-3; perhaps D is TRBD1 or TRBD2 (5 bases each). V lost 4 bases, J lost 10 bases, and 18 bases lay in between. The CDR3 covers 14 residues. Germline CDR1 reads SGHTA; CDR2 reads FQGNSA. This CDR3 reads CASSSPGPSIPQYF. The CDR3 coding sequence is TGTGCCAGCAGCTCTCCGGGACCCTCCATCCCGCAGTATTTT.

The rearrangement links TRBV10-3 to TRBJ1-1; no clear D. CDR1 and CDR2 (germline): ENHRY, SYGVKD. The V end lost 3 bases, the J end lost 6 bases, and 8 bases lay between the germline ends. The CDR3 is 12 residues long. The CDR3 loop reads CAISDAGPEAFF. The CDR3 nucleotides are TGTGCCATCAGTGATGCAGGACCTGAAGCTTTCTTT.

V is TRBV7-6 and J is TRBJ2-1; D unclear. V was clipped by 1 base and J by 2 bases, with 24 bases between them. The length of the CDR3 is 20 residues. CDR1 is SGHVS and CDR2 is FNYEAQ in the germline V gene. The CDR3 nucleotides are TGTGCCAGCAGCTTAGGGGCTGATTTGGCAACCCAACCCCCCTACAATGAGCAGTTCTTC. Protein sequence: CASSLGADLATQPPYNEQFF.

V and J are TRBV18 and TRBJ1-1; 9 bases agree with TRBD1. Germline CDR1 KGHSH, CDR2 LQKENI. After removal of 2 bases from V and 3 bases from J, the junction contained 13 bases not matched to a gene. CDR3 length: 18 amino acids. The DNA of the CDR3 is TGTGCCAGCTCACCATCGAGGACAGGGGTCCGGGGTCACACTGAAGCTTTCTTT. This translates into CASSPSRTGVRGHTEAFF. Combining the CDR3 with reference TRBV18 and TRBJ1-1 gives the whole variable domain NAGVMQNPRHLVRRRGQEARLRCSPMKGHSHVYWYRQLPEEGLKFMVYLQKENIIDESGMPKERFSAEFPKEGPSILRIQQVVRGDSAAYFCASSPSRTGVRGHTEAFFGQGTRLTVV.

In its sample, this clonotype was seen a few times. V gene TRBV6-6 combines with J gene TRBJ2-1, with a weak D call TRBD1 (5 bases). V was trimmed by 6 bases and J by 5 bases, leaving 11 bases between them. The CDR3 has 13 amino acids. The V gene's germline CDR1 is MNHNY and CDR2 SVGAGI (reference sequence). The CDR3 sequence: CASRQGWDNEQFF. Written as DNA, the CDR3 is TGTGCCAGCAGGCAGGGTTGGGACAATGAGCAGTTCTTC.